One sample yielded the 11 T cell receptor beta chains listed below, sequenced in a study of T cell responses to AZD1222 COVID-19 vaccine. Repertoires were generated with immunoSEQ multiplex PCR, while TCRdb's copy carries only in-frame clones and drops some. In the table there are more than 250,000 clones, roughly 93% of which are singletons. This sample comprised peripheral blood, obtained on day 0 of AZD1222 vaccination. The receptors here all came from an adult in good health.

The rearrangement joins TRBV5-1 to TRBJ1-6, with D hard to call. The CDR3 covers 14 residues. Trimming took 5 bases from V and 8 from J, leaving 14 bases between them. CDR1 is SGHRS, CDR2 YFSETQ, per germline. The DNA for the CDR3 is TGCGCCAGCAGACAGATAAAGCCTGATTCACCCCTCCACTTT. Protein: CASRQIKPDSPLHF.

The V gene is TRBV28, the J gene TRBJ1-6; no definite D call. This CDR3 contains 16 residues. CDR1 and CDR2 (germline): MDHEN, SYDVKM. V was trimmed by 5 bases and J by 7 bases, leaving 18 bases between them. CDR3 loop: CASSPPTRPFNSPLHF. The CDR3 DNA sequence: TGTGCCAGCAGTCCACCGACGAGGCCCTTCAATTCACCCCTCCACTTT.

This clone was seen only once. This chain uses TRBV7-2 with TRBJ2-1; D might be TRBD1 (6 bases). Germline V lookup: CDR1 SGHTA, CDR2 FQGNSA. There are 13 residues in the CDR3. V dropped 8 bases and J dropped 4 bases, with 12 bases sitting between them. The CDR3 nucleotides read TGTGCCAGCGGCAGCAGGGGTTACAATGAGCAGTTCTTC. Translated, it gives CASGSRGYNEQFF.

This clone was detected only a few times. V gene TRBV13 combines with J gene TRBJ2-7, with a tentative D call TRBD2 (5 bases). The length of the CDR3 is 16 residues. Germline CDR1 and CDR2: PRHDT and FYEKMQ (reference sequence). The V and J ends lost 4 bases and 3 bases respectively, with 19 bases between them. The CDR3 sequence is CASSSYVRTANYEQYF. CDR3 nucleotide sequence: TGTGCCAGCAGCTCCTACGTGAGGACTGCTAACTACGAGCAGTACTTC. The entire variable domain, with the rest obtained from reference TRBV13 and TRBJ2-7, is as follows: AAGVIQSPRHLIKEKRETATLKCYPIPRHDTVYWYQQGPGQDPQFLISFYEKMQSDKGSIPDRFSAQQFSDYHSELNMSSLELGDSALYFCASSSYVRTANYEQYFGPGTRLTVT.

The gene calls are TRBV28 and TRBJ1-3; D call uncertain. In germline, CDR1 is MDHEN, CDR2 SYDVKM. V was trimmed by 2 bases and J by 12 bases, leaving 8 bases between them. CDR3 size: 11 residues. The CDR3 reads CASSLRGGIYF. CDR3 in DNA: TGTGCCAGCAGTTTACGGGGTGGCATATATTTT. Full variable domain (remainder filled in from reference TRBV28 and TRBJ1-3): DVKVTQSSRYLVKRTGEKVFLECVQDMDHENMFWYRQDPGLGLRLIYFSYDVKMKEKGDIPEGYSVSREKKERFSLILESASTNQTSMYLCASSLRGGIYFGEGSWLTVV.

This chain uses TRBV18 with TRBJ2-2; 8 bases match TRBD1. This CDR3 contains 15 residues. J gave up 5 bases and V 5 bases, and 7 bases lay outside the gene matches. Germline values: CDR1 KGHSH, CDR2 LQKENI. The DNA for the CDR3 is TGTGCCAGCTCAACGTATACAGGGGGAACCGGGGAGCTGTTTTTT. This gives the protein CASSTYTGGTGELFF.

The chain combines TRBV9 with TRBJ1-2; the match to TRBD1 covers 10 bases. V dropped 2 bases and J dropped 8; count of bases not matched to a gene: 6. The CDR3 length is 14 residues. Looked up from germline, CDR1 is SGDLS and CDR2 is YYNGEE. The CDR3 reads CASSVGTGADGYTF. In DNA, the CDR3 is TGTGCCAGCAGCGTTGGGACAGGGGCGGACGGCTACACCTTC.

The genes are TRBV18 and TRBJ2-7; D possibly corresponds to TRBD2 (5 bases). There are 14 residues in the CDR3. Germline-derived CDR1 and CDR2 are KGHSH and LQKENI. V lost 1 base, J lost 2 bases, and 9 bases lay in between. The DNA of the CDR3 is TGTGCCAGCTCACCACTAGCGCCTCCCTACGAGCAGTACTTC. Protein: CASSPLAPPYEQYF.

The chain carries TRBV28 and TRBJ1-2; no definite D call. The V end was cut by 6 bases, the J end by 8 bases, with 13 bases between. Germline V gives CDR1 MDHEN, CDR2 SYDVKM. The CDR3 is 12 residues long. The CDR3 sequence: CASSPPVRGYTF. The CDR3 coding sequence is TGTGCCAGCAGCCCCCCGGTTCGCGGCTACACCTTC.

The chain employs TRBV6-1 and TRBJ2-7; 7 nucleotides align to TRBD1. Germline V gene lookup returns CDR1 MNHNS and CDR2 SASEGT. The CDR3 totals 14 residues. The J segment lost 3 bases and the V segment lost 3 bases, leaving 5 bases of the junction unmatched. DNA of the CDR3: TGTGCCAGCAGTGAGCGGACAGGCAACTACGAGCAGTACTTC. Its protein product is CASSERTGNYEQYF.

CDR3: CASSSLKGDYGYTF. CDR3 bases: TGTGCCAGCAGCTCCCTGAAGGGGGACTATGGCTACACCTTC. The chain employs TRBV5-4 and TRBJ1-2; TRBD1 might be the D (6 bases). V dropped 3 bases and J dropped 3 bases, with 12 bases sitting between them. The V gene's germline CDR1 is SGHNT and CDR2 YYREEE (reference sequence). The CDR3 has 14 residues.